This T cell receptor (beta chain) was obtained from a study of blood T cell repertoires in COVID-19. Using immunoSEQ multiplex PCR, the repertoire was profiled, and TCRdb retains in-frame clones only, with some absent. The sample contains 75,000 to 100,000 clones, around 85% of which appear only once. Germline V CDR1 and CDR2: SGHRS, YFSETQ. The CDR3 is 16 residues long. V gave up 6 bases and J gave up 0 bases, with 16 bases separating them. The clonotype comes from a man aged 55 to 70 with acute or convalescent COVID-19. This chain uses TRBV5-1 with TRBJ2-1; a possible D gene is TRBD1 (6 bases). Material for sequencing was peripheral blood. The CDR3 loop is CASTSGGGSSYNEQFF. DNA for the CDR3: TGCGCCAGCACCTCTGGGGGCGGTAGCTCCTACAATGAGCAGTTCTTC.